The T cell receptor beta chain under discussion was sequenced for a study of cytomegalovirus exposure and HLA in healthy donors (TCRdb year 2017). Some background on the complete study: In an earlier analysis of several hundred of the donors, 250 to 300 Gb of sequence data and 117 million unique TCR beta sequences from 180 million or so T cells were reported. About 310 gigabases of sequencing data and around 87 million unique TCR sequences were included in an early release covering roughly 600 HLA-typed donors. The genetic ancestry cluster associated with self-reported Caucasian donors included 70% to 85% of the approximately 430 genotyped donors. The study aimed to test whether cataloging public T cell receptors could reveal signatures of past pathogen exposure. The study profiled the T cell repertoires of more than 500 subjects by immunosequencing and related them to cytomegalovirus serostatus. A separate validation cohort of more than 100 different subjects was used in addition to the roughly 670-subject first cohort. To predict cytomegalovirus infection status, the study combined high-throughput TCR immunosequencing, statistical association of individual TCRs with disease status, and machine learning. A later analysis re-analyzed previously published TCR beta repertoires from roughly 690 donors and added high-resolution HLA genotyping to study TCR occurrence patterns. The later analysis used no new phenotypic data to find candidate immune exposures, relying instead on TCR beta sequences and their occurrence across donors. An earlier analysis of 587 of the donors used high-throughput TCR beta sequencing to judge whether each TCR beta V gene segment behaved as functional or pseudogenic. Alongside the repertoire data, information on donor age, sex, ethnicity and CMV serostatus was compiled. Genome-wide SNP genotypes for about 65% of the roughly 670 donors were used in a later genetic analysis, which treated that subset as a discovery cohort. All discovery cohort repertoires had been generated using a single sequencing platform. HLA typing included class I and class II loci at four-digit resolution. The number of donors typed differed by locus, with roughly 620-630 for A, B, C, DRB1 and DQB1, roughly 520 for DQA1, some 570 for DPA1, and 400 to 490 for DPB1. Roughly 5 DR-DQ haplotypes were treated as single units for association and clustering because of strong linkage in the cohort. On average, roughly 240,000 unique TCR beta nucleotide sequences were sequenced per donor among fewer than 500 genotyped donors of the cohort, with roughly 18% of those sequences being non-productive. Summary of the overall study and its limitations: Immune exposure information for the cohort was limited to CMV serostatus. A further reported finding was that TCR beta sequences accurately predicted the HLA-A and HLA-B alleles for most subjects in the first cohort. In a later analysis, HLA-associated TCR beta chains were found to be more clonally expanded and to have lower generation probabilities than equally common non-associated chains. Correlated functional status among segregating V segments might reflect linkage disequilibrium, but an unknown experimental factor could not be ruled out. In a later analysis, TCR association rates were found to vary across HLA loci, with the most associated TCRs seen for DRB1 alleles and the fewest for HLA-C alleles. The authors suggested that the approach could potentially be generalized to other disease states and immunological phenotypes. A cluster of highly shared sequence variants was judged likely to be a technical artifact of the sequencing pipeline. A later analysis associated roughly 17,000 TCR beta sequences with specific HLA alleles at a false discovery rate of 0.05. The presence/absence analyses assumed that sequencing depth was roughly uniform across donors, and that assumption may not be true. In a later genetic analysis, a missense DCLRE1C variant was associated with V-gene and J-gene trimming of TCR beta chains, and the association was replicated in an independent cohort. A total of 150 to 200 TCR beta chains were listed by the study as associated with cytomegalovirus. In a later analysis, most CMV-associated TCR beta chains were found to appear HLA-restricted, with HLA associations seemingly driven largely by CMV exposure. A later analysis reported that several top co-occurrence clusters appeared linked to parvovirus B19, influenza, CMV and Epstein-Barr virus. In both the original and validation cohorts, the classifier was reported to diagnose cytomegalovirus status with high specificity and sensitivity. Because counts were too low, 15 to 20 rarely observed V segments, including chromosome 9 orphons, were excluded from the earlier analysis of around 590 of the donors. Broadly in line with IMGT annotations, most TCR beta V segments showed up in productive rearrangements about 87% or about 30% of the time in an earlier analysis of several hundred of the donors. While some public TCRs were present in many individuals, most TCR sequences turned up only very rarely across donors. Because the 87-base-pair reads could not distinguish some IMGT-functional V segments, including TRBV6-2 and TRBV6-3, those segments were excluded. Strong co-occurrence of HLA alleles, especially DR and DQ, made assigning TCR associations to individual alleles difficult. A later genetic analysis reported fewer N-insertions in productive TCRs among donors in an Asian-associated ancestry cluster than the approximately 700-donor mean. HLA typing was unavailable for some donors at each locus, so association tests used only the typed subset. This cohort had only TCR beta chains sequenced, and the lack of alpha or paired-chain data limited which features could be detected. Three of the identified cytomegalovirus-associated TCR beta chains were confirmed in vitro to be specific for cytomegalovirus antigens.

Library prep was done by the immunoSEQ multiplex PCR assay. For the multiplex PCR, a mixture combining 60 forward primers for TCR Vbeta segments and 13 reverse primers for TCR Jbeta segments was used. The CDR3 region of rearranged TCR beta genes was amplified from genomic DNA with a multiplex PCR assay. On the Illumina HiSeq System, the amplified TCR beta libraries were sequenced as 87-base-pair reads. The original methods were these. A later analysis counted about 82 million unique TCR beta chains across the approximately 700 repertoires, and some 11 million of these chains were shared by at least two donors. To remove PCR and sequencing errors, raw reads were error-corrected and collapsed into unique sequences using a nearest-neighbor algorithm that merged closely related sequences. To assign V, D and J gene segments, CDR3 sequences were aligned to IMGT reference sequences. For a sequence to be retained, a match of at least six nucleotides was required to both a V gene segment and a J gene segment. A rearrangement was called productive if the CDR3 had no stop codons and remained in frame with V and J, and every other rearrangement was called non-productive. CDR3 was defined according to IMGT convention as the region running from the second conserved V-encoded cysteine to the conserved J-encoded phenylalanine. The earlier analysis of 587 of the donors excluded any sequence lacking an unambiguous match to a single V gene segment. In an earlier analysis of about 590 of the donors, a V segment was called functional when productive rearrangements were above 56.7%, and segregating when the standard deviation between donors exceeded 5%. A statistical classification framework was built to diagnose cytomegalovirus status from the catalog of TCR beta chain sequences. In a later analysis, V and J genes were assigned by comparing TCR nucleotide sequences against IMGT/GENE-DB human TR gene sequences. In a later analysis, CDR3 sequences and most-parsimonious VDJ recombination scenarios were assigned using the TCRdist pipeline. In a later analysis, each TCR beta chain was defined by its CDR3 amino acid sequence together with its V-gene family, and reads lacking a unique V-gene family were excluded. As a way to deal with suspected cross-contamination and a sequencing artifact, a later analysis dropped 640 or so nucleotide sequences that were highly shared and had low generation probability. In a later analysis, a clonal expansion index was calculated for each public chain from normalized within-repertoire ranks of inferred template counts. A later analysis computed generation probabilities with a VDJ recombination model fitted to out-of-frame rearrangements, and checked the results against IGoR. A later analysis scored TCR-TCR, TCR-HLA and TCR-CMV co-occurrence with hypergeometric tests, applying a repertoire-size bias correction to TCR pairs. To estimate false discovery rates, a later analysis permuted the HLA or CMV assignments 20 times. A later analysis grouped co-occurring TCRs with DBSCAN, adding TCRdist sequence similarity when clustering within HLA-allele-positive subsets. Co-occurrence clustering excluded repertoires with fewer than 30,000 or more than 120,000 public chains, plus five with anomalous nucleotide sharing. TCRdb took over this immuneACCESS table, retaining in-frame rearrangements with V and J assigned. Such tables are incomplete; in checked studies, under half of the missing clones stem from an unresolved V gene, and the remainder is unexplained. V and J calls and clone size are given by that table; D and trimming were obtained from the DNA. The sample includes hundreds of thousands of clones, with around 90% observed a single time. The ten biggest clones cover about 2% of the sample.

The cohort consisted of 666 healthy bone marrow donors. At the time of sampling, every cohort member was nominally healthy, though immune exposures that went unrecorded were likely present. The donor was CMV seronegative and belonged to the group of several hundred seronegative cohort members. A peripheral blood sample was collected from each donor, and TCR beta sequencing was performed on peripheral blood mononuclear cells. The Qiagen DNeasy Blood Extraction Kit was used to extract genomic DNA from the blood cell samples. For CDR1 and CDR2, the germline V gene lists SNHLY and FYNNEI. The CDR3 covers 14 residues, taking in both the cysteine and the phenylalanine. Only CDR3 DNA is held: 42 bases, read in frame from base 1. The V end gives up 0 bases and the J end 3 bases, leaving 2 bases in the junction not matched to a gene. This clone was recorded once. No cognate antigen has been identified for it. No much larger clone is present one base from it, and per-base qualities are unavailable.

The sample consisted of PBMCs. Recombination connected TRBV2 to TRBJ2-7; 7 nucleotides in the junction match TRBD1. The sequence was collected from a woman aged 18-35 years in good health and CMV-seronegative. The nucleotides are TGTGCCAGCAGTGAAGCGAGGACAGGCTACGAGCAGTACTTC. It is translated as CASSEARTGYEQYF.